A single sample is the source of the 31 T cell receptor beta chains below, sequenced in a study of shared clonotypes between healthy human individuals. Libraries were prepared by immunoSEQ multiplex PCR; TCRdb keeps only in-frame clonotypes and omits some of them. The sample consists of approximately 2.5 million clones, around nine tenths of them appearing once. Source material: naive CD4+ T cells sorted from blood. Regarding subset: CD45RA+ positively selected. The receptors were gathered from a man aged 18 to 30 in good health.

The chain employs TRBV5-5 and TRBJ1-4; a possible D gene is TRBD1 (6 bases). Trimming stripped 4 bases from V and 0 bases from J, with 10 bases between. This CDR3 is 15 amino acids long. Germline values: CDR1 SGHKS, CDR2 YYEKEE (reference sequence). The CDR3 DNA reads TGTGCCAGCAGCGCCCAGGGGACAACTAATGAAAAACTGTTTTTT. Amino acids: CASSAQGTTNEKLFF.

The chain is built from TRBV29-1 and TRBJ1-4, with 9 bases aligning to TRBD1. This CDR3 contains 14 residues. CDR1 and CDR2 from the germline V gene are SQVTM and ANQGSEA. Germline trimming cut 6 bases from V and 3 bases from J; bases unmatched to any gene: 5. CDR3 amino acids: CSVGQGGANEKLFF. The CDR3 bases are TGCAGCGTGGGACAGGGAGGCGCTAATGAAAAACTGTTTTTT.

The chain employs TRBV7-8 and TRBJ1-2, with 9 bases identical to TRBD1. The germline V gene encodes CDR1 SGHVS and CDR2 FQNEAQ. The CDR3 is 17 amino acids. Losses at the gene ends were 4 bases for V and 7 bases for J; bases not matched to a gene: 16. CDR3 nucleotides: TGTGCCAGCAGCTCTCGGGGGTGGGACAGGGCCTCCGGTGGCTACACCTTC. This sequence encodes CASSSRGWDRASGGYTF. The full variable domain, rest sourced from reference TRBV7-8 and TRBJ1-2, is GAGVSQSPRYKVAKRGQDVALRCDPISGHVSLFWYQQALGQGPEFLTYFQNEAQLDKSGLPSDRFFAERPEGSVSTLKIQRTQQEDSAVYLCASSSRGWDRASGGYTFGSGTRLTVV.

The DNA for the CDR3 is TGTGCCAGCAGCTCCACAGGGAGCGAGCAGTACTTC. It specifies CASSSTGSEQYF. V is TRBV7-2 and J is TRBJ2-7, with D possibly being TRBD1 (6 bases). CDR1 and CDR2 (germline): SGHTA, FQGNSA. This CDR3 has 12 amino acids. The V and J ends lost 4 bases and 6 bases respectively, with 10 bases between them.

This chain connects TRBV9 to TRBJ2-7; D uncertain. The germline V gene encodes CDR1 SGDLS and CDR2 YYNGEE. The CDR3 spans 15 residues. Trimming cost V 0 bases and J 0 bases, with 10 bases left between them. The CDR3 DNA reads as TGTGCCAGCAGCGTAGAGTCAGGCAGCTCCTACGAGCAGTACTTC. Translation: CASSVESGSSYEQYF.

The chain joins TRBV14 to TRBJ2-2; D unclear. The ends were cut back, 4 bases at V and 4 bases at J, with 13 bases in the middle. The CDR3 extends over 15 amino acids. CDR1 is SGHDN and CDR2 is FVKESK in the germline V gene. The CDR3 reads CASSPRGWVTGELFF. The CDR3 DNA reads TGTGCCAGCAGCCCAAGAGGTTGGGTCACCGGGGAGCTGTTTTTT.

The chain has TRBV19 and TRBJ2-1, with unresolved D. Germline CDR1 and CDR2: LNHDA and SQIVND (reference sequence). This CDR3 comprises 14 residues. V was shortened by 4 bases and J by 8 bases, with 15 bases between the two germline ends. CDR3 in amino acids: CASSTSRFGDEQFF. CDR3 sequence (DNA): TGTGCCAGTAGTACGTCTCGGTTCGGCGATGAGCAGTTCTTC.

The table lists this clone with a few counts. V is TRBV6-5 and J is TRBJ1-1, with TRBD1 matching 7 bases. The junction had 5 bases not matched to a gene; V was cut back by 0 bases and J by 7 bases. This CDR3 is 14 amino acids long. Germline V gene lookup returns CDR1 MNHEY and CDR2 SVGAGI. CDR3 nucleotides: TGTGCCAGCAGTTACTCACGACAGGGTCGTGAAGCTTTCTTT. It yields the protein CASSYSRQGREAFF.

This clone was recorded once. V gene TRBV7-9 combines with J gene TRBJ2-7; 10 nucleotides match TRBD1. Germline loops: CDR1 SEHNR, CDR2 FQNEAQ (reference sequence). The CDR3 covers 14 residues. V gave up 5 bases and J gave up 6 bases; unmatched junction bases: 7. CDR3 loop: CASSRQGALGEQYF. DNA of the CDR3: TGTGCCAGCAGCAGACAGGGGGCGCTGGGCGAGCAGTACTTC.

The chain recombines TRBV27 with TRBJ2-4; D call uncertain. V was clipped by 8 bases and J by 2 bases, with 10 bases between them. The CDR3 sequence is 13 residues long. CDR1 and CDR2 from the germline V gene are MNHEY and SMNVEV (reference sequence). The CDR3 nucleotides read TGTGCCAGCGCGAGTTTGACCAAAAACATTCAGTACTTC. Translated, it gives CASASLTKNIQYF.

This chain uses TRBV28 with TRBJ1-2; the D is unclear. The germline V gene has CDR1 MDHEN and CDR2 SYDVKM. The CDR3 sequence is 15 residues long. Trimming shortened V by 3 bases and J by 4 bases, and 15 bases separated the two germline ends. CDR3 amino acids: CASSFEGRSIYGYTF. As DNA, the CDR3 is TGTGCCAGCAGTTTCGAAGGACGGAGTATCTATGGCTACACCTTC.

The CDR3 loop reads CASSPTGTVNSPLHF. CDR3 nucleotide sequence: TGTGCCAGCAGCCCAACCGGGACAGTAAATTCACCCCTCCACTTT. The rearrangement joins TRBV7-9 to TRBJ1-6; 7 bases fit TRBD1. The CDR3 totals 15 residues. Germline-derived CDR1 and CDR2 are SEHNR and FQNEAQ (reference sequence). With V trimmed by 5 bases and J by 7 bases, 8 bases remained unmatched.

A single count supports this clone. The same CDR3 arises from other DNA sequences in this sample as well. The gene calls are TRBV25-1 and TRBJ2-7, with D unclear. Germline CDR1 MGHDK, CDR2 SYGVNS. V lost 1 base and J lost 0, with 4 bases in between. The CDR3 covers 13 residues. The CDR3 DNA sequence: TGTGCCAGCAGTGAATCTGGCTCCTACGAGCAGTACTTC. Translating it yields CASSESGSYEQYF.

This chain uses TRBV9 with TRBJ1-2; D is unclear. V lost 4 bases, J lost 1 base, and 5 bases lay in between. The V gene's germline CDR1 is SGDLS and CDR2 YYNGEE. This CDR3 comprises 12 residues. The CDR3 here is CASSRDNYGYTF. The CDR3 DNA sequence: TGTGCCAGCAGCCGGGATAACTATGGCTACACCTTC.

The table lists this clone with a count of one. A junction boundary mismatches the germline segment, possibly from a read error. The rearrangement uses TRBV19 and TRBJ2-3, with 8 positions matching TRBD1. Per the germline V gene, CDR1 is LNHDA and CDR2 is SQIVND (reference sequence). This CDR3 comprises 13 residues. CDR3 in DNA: TGTGCCAGTAGTTTAGACAGGGGAGATACGCAGTATTTT. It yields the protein CASSLDRGDTQYF.

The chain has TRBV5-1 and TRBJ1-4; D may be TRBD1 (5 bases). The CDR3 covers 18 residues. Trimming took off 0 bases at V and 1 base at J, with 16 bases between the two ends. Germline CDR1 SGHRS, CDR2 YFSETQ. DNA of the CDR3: TGCGCCAGCAGCTTGGATGGGGCAGGGAGAGGAACTAATGAAAAACTGTTTTTT. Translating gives CASSLDGAGRGTNEKLFF.

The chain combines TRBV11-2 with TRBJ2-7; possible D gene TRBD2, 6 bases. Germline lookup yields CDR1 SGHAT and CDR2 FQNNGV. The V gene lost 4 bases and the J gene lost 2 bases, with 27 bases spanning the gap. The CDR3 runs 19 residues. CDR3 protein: CASSSGLEEGRPAAYEQYF. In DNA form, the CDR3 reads TGTGCCAGCAGCTCGGGCCTTGAGGAGGGAAGGCCAGCCGCCTACGAGCAGTACTTC.

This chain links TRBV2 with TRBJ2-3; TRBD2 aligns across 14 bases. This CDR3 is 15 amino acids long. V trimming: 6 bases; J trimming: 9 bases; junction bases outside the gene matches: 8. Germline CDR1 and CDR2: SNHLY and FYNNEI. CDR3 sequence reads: CASSGTSGGPGTQYF. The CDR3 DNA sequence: TGTGCCAGCAGCGGGACTAGCGGGGGCCCCGGGACGCAGTATTTT.

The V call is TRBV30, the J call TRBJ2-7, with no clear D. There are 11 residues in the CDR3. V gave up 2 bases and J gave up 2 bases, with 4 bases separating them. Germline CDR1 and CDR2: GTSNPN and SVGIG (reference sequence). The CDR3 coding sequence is TGTGCCTGGAGTACCACCTACGAGCAGTACTTC. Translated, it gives CAWSTTYEQYF. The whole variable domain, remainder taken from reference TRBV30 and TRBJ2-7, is SQTIHQWPATLVQPVGSPLSLECTVEGTSNPNLYWYRQAAGRGLQLLFYSVGIGQISSEVPQNLSASRPQDRQFILSSKKLLLSDSGFYLCAWSTTYEQYFGPGTRLTVT.

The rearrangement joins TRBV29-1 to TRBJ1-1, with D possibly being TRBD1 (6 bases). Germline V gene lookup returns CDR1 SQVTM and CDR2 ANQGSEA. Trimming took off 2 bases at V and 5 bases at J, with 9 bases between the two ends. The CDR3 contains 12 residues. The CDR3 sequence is CSVEPTGTEAFF. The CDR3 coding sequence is TGCAGCGTTGAACCAACAGGGACTGAAGCTTTCTTT.

The chain's CDR3 is CASSSPGKDRGKLFF. CDR3 in DNA: TGTGCCAGCAGTTCCCCAGGGAAGGACCGGGGAAAACTGTTTTTT. The chain employs TRBV27 and TRBJ1-4; the D gene is possibly TRBD1 (5 bases). Trimming shortened V by 4 bases and J by 10 bases, and 19 bases separated the two germline ends. This CDR3 comprises 15 residues. Germline assignment: CDR1 MNHEY and CDR2 SMNVEV (reference sequence).

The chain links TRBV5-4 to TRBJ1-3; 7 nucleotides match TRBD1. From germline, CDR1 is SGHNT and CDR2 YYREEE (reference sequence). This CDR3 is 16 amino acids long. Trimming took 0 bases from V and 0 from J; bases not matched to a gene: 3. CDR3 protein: CASSLEGTASGNTIYF. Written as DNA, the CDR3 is TGTGCCAGCAGCTTGGAAGGGACAGCCTCTGGAAACACCATATATTTT. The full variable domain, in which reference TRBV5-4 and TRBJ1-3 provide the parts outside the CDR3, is ETGVTQSPTHLIKTRGQQVTLRCSSQSGHNTVSWYQQALGQGPQFIFQYYREEENGRGNFPPRFSGLQFPNYSSELNVNALELDDSALYLCASSLEGTASGNTIYFGEGSWLTVV.

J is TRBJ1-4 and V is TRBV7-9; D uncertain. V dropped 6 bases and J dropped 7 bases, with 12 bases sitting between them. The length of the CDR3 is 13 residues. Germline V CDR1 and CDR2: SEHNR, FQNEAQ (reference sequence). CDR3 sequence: CASSLPPGEKLFF. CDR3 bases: TGTGCCAGCAGTCTCCCCCCAGGTGAAAAACTGTTTTTT.

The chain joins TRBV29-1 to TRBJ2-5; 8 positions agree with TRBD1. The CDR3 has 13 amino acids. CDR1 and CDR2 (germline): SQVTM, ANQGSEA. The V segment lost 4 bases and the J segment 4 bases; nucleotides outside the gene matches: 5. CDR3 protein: CSVGTGTIETQYF. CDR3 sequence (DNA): TGCAGCGTTGGGACAGGGACGATAGAGACCCAGTACTTC.

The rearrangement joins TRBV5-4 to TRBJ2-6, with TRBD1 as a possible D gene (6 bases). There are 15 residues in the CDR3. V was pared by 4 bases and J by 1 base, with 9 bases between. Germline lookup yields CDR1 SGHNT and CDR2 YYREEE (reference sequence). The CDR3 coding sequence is TGTGCCAGCAGCCCCAGGGGTTCTGGGGCCAACGTCCTGACTTTC. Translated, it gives CASSPRGSGANVLTF.

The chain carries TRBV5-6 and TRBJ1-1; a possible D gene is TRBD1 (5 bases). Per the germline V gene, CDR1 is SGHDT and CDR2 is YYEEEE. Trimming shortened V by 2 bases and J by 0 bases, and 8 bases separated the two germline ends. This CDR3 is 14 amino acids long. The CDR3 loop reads CASSFPGMNTEAFF. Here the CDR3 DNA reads TGTGCCAGCAGCTTCCCAGGGATGAACACTGAAGCTTTCTTT.

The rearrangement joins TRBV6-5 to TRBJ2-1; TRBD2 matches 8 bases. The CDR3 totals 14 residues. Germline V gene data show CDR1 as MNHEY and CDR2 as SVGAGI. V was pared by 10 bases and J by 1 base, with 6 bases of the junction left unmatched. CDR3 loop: CATGGALSYNEQFF. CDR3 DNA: TGTGCCACCGGGGGGGCTCTTTCCTACAATGAGCAGTTCTTC.

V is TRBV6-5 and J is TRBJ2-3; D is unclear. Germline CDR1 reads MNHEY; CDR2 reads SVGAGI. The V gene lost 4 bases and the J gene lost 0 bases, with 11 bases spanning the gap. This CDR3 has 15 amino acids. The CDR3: CASSWQQTSTDTQYF. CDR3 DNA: TGTGCCAGCAGTTGGCAGCAGACTAGCACAGATACGCAGTATTTT.

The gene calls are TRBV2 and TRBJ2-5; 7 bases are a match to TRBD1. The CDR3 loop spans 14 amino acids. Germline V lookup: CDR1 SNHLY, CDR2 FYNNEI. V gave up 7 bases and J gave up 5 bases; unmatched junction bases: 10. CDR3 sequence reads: CASTRDRVSETQYF. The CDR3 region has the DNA TGTGCCAGCACTCGAGACAGGGTTAGTGAGACCCAGTACTTC.

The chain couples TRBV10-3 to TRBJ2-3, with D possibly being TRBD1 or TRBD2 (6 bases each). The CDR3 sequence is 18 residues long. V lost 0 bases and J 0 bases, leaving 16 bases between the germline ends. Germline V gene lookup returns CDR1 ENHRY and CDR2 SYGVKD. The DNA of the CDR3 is TGTGCCATCAGTGAGTCGATTAGCGGACAGTCTAGCACAGATACGCAGTATTTT. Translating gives CAISESISGQSSTDTQYF.

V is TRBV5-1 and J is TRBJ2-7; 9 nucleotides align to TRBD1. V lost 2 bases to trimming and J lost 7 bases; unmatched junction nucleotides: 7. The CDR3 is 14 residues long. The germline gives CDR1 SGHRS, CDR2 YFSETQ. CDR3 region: CASSFGTGSAEQYF. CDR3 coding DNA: TGCGCCAGCAGCTTCGGGACAGGGTCGGCGGAGCAGTACTTC.